These 2 T cell receptor beta chains share one sample of origin, sequenced in a study of response to subunit inactivated influenza vaccine. TCRdb re-derived calls from the RT-PCR reads in MiXCR, one entry per CDR3 protein. The sample has about 540,000 distinct CDR3 sequences; 20% to 25% are singletons. The data were also submitted as part of a second study, on T cells expressing NK-cell markers. According to that study: Generation of TCR beta cDNA was performed by 5'RACE template switching incorporating UMIs.

The sequencing here drew on CD4+ T cells sorted from PBMCs, taken roughly 12 days after vaccination. These receptors originate from a man aged 50 to 59 who received an inactivated influenza vaccine.

This clonotype was detected a few times. The V and J genes are TRBV20-1 and TRBJ2-3; D may be TRBD2 (6 bases). The CDR3 covers 12 residues. V lost 4 bases and J 2 bases, leaving 7 bases between the germline ends. Germline loops: CDR1 DFQATT, CDR2 SNEGSKA (reference sequence). The CDR3: CSAMRDTDTQYF. The CDR3 bases are TGCAGTGCTATGCGGGACACAGATACGCAGTATTTT.

This clonotype occurred a few times. The chain has TRBV5-1 and TRBJ1-1, with no clear D. This CDR3 has 15 residues. V lost 0 bases and J 4 bases, leaving 13 bases between the germline ends. CDR1 is SGHRS and CDR2 is YFSETQ in the germline V gene. The DNA for the CDR3 is TGCGCCAGCAGCTTGGGACCAGATTATGGCACTGAAGCTTTCTTT. It yields the protein CASSLGPDYGTEAFF.